Many counts were recorded for the clone carrying this TCR beta chain. Antigen unknown. The data are from a study of T cells in Graves' hyperthyroidism and ophthalmopathy. It was RNA transcripts that yielded the amplified TCR beta CDR3 regions. Primed by the HTBI set, a first-round RT-PCR was run on the TCR CDR3. One entry per CDR3 protein, called by TCRdb with MiXCR from the multiplex PCR reads. The sample consists of 600,000 or so distinct CDR3 sequences, roughly 15% of them appearing once. The V end lost 2 bases, the J end lost 8 bases, and 16 bases lay between the germline ends. The CDR3 spans 15 residues. The germline gives CDR1 ENHRY, CDR2 SYGVKD. Study-wide findings and caveats: The model forecast ophthalmopathy, anticipating it by a median about 6.5 months before onset.

The sample taken for sequencing was blood. V usage is TRBV10-3 and J usage is TRBJ1-3; a possible D gene is TRBD1 (6 bases). This clonotype was obtained from a woman aged 45-65 years with Graves' ophthalmopathy. The CDR3 nucleotides read TGTGCCATCAGTGAGACGGGCAGGGGTCGTGACACCATATATTTT. Translated, it gives CAISETGRGRDTIYF.